The 7 T cell receptor beta chains below come from one sample, sequenced in a study of T cell responses to AZD1222 COVID-19 vaccine. The protocol was immunoSEQ multiplex PCR, while the TCRdb copy is restricted to in-frame clones and leaves out a portion. This repertoire shows about 100,000 clones, about 90% found once; its top ten account for around 1.7%. This material consisted of peripheral blood, taken on day 0 of AZD1222 vaccination. All receptors come from an adult in good health.

The rearrangement joins TRBV24-1 to TRBJ1-2; 7 nucleotides match TRBD1. Per germline, CDR1 KGHDR and CDR2 SFDVKD. J was trimmed by 8 bases and V by 4 bases; bases with no gene match: 9. The CDR3 covers 14 residues. This CDR3 is CATSEPDRIEGYTF. The CDR3 DNA reads as TGTGCCACCAGTGAACCGGACAGGATCGAAGGCTACACCTTC.

The CDR3 protein is CASSEALRGNYGYTF. The CDR3 bases are TGTGCCAGCAGTGAAGCCCTCAGGGGAAACTATGGCTACACCTTC. The chain is built from TRBV6-1 and TRBJ1-2; a possible D gene is TRBD1 (6 bases). The germline V gene has CDR1 MNHNS and CDR2 SASEGT. The CDR3 has 15 residues. Between the trimmed V and J ends, which lost 0 bases and 2 bases, there was a span of 10 bases.

This clone was seen a handful of times. The chain joins TRBV28 to TRBJ2-7, with TRBD1 as a possible D gene (6 bases). Germline CDR1 reads MDHEN; CDR2 reads SYDVKM. The V gene lost 6 bases and the J gene lost 6 bases, with 21 bases spanning the gap. This CDR3 region has 15 residues. The DNA of the CDR3 is TGTGCCAGCAGCTCGGGACAAATCCAAAGGGGCGAGCAGTACTTC. Its translation: CASSSGQIQRGEQYF.

This chain joins TRBV5-1 and TRBJ2-1; 9 bases map to TRBD2. Germline trimming cut 3 bases from V and 4 bases from J; bases unmatched to any gene: 5. Germline V gives CDR1 SGHRS, CDR2 YFSETQ. The CDR3 has 15 residues. The CDR3 DNA reads TGCGCCAGCAGCTCCACTAGCGGGCCATACAATGAGCAGTTCTTC. Residues: CASSSTSGPYNEQFF. The whole variable domain, remainder taken from reference TRBV5-1 and TRBJ2-1, is KAGVTQTPRYLIKTRGQQVTLSCSPISGHRSVSWYQQTPGQGLQFLFEYFSETQRNKGNFPGRFSGRQFSNSRSEMNVSTLELGDSALYLCASSSTSGPYNEQFFGPGTRLTVL.

V gene TRBV11-1 combines with J gene TRBJ2-7; TRBD2 aligns across 9 bases. The CDR3 is 16 amino acids. The ends lost 4 bases at V and 0 bases at J; junction bases unmatched: 7. Germline CDR1 is SGHAT and CDR2 is FQDESV (reference sequence). The chain's CDR3 is CASSSRLAGFSYEQYF. DNA for the CDR3: TGTGCCAGCAGCTCGAGGCTAGCGGGATTCTCCTACGAGCAGTACTTC.

The chain employs TRBV28 and TRBJ1-1, with 7 bases that match TRBD1. Losses at the gene ends were 2 bases for V and 4 bases for J; bases not matched to a gene: 7. The CDR3 has 15 residues. From germline, CDR1 is MDHEN and CDR2 SYDVKM. The CDR3 reads CASSLPQGVGTEAFF. For the CDR3, the DNA is TGTGCCAGCAGTTTACCCCAGGGGGTTGGCACTGAAGCTTTCTTT.

The V and J genes are TRBV5-1 and TRBJ1-6; D may be TRBD1 (5 bases). The CDR3 contains 17 residues. Germline CDR1 and CDR2: SGHRS and YFSETQ. Trimming shortened V by 4 bases and J by 0 bases, and 14 bases separated the two germline ends. CDR3 sequence: CASSPEGLSSYNSPLHF. The CDR3 region has the DNA TGCGCCAGCAGCCCGGAGGGACTGAGCTCCTATAATTCACCCCTCCACTTT.